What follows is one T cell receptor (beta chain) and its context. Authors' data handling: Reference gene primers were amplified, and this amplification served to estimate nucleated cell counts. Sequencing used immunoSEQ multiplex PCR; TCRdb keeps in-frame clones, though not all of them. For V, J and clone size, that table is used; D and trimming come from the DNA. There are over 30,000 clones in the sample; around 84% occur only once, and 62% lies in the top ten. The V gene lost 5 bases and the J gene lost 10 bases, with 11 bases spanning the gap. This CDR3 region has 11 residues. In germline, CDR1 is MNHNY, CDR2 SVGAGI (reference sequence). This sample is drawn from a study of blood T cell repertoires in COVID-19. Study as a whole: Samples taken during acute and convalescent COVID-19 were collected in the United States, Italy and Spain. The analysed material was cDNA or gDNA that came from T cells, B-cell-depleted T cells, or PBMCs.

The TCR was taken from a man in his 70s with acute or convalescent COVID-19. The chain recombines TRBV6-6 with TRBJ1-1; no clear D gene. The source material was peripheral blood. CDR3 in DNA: TGTGCCAGCAGTCATACGCGAGCAGCTTTCTTT. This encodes CASSHTRAAFF.